Presented here are 15 T cell receptor beta chains from one specimen sequenced in a study of shared clonotypes between healthy human individuals. The repertoire was sequenced with immunoSEQ multiplex PCR; TCRdb's copy has only in-frame clones and lacks some. The sample lists 2,100,000 or so clones, nearly 97% occurring once. Sequenced sample: naive CD4+ T cells sorted from blood. Subset defined: CD45RA+ positively selected. The receptors shown here come from a man younger than 35 in good health.

The J gene is TRBJ2-7, the V gene TRBV5-4; D remains unclear. The germline V gene has CDR1 SGHNT and CDR2 YYREEE (reference sequence). This CDR3 has 13 amino acids. V lost 4 bases to trimming and J lost 2 bases, with 10 bases between them. CDR3 DNA sequence: TGTGCCAGCAGCCCGGCCCTGGCCTACGAGCAGTACTTC. This encodes CASSPALAYEQYF.

This clone was counted once. This rearrangement joins TRBV5-1 to TRBJ2-1; 7 bases match TRBD1. J was trimmed by 9 bases and V by 0 bases; bases with no gene match: 3. The CDR3 runs 13 residues. Germline loops: CDR1 SGHRS, CDR2 YFSETQ. Written as DNA, the CDR3 is TGCGCCAGCAGCTTGGAGGGGGCCTTTGAGCAGTTCTTC. Translation gives CASSLEGAFEQFF.

The chain joins TRBV5-1 to TRBJ2-7, with 9 bases matching TRBD2. Per germline, CDR1 SGHRS and CDR2 YFSETQ. Germline trimming cut 4 bases from V and 0 bases from J; bases unmatched to any gene: 8. This CDR3 is 16 amino acids long. The CDR3 DNA is TGCGCCAGCAGCCTCCTAGCGGGACCCAACTCCTACGAGCAGTACTTC. Its protein product is CASSLLAGPNSYEQYF.

This sequence joins TRBV6-4 and TRBJ1-2; 11 positions match TRBD1. The CDR3 is 12 residues long. From germline, CDR1 is MRHNA and CDR2 SNTAGT. V was clipped by 6 bases and J by 8 bases; unmatched bases: 2. For the CDR3, the DNA is TGTGCCAGCAGGGGACAGGGGGGCGGCTACACCTTC. The encoded protein is CASRGQGGGYTF.

The chain links TRBV5-1 to TRBJ2-1; unclear D gene. CDR1 is SGHRS and CDR2 is YFSETQ in the germline V gene. The CDR3 extends over 11 amino acids. V was shortened by 1 base and J by 10 bases, with 6 bases between the two germline ends. CDR3 in amino acids: CASSLFEEQFF. CDR3 nucleotide sequence: TGCGCCAGCAGCTTGTTTGAGGAGCAGTTCTTC.

The chain links TRBV10-3 to TRBJ2-1; 8 bases are shared with TRBD1. This CDR3 region has 16 residues. CDR1 ENHRY and CDR2 SYGVKD come from the germline V gene. V lost 0 bases to trimming and J lost 6 bases; unmatched junction nucleotides: 7. The CDR3 reads CAISESVTGGLNEQFF. CDR3 in DNA: TGTGCCATCAGTGAGTCGGTAACAGGGGGGCTCAATGAGCAGTTCTTC.

This clone was detected once. The chain employs TRBV6-5 and TRBJ2-1; no clear D. The CDR3 runs to 16 residues. Germline V CDR1 and CDR2: MNHEY, SVGAGI. Trimming left V 0 bases short and J 2 bases short, with 11 bases between. The CDR3 DNA reads as TGTGCCAGCAGTTACTCACCCGCTACCGCCTACAATGAGCAGTTCTTC. Residues: CASSYSPATAYNEQFF.

The rearrangement uses TRBV5-1 and TRBJ1-2, with 8 bases fitting TRBD1. The V segment lost 5 bases and the J segment 6 bases; nucleotides outside the gene matches: 6. The CDR3 is 13 amino acids. From germline, CDR1 is SGHRS and CDR2 YFSETQ. The CDR3 region has the DNA TGCGCCAGCAGAAACGGACAGGGTGATGGCTACACCTTC. Translating gives CASRNGQGDGYTF.

The V and J genes are TRBV7-9 and TRBJ2-6, with D tentatively TRBD2 (5 bases). There are 17 residues in the CDR3. Germline V gene lookup returns CDR1 SEHNR and CDR2 FQNEAQ (reference sequence). V was pared by 5 bases and J by 0 bases, with 14 bases between. CDR3 DNA sequence: TGTGCCAGCAGCCCTGTCCTAGCTCTCTCTGGGGCCAACGTCCTGACTTTC. Its translation is CASSPVLALSGANVLTF.

The rearrangement uses TRBV19 and TRBJ2-1; TRBD2 matches 10 bases. With 4 bases clipped from V and 8 bases from J, the junction kept 8 bases outside the gene matches. Germline CDR1 is LNHDA and CDR2 is SQIVND (reference sequence). The CDR3 totals 15 residues. The CDR3 protein is CASSRGLAPSDEQFF. The CDR3 region has the DNA TGTGCCAGTAGTAGGGGACTAGCGCCAAGCGATGAGCAGTTCTTC.

The chain combines TRBV18 with TRBJ2-2, with TRBD1 as a possible D gene (5 bases). V dropped 3 bases and J dropped 3 bases, with 11 bases sitting between them. This CDR3 is 15 amino acids long. Germline CDR1 KGHSH, CDR2 LQKENI. This CDR3 reads CASSPRPGYTGELFF. Here the CDR3 DNA reads TGTGCCAGCTCACCCAGACCAGGGTACACCGGGGAGCTGTTTTTT.

The CDR3 nucleotides are TGCGCCAGCAGCTTGGATGGACAGGCTCGAGCTTTCTTT. Translation: CASSLDGQARAFF. The rearrangement joins TRBV5-1 to TRBJ1-1; TRBD1 matches at 7 bases. J was trimmed by 10 bases and V by 0 bases; bases with no gene match: 6. The CDR3 length is 13 residues. Germline CDR1 reads SGHRS; CDR2 reads YFSETQ.

This chain joins TRBV6-7 and TRBJ2-1; 7 positions agree with TRBD1. TRBV6-7 is reported as an ORF; its role is uncertain. The CDR3 runs 16 residues. J gave up 5 bases and V 0 bases, and 7 bases lay outside the gene matches. CDR3 residues: CASSYSGQRLDNEQFF. The CDR3 nucleotides read TGTGCCAGCAGTTACTCGGGACAGCGGCTCGACAATGAGCAGTTCTTC.

The chain combines TRBV2 with TRBJ2-2; TRBD1 matches at 9 bases. This CDR3 region has 18 residues. The V and J ends lost 4 bases and 7 bases, in that order; junction bases with no gene match: 16. Germline V lookup: CDR1 SNHLY, CDR2 FYNNEI. The CDR3 spells CASSGTRTTGGGSGELFF. The CDR3 nucleotides read TGTGCCAGCAGTGGCACGCGAACAACAGGGGGCGGTAGCGGGGAGCTGTTTTTT.

The chain combines TRBV5-6 with TRBJ2-7; a weak D match, TRBD2 (5 bases). The CDR3 consists of 15 residues. The germline gives CDR1 SGHDT, CDR2 YYEEEE. V dropped 0 bases and J dropped 4 bases, with 14 bases sitting between them. The CDR3 here is CASSLGGLLSYEQYF. The CDR3 DNA is TGTGCCAGCAGCTTGGGTGGACTGCTCAGTTACGAGCAGTACTTC.